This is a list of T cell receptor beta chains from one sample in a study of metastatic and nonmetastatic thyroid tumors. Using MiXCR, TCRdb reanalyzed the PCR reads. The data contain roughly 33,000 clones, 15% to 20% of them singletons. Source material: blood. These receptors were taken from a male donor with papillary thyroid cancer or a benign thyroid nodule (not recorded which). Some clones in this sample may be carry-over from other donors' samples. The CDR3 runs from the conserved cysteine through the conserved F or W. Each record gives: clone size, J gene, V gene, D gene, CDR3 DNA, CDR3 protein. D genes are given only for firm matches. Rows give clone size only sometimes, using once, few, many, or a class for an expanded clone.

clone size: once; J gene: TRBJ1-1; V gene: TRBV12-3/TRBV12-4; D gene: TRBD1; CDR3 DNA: TGTGCCAGCAGTTTAGGAGGACAGGGGGGGACAGGAATTTTGAACACTGAAGCTTTCTTT; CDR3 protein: CASSLGGQGGTGILNTEAFF
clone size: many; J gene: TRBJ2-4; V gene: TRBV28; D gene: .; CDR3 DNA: TGTGCCAGCAGTTCCCCCAGAAGGGAGAGGGTAGCCAAAAACATTCAGTACTTC; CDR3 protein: CASSSPRRERVAKNIQYF
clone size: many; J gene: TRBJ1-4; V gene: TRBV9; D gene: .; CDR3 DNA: TGTGCCAGCAGCCCCTTCTCATCTGCAACTAATGAAAAACTGTTTTTT; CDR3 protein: CASSPFSSATNEKLFF
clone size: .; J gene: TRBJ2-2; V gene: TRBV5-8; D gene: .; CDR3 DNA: TGTGCCAGCAGCTTGGGCTGGCAGGGGTCAACCGGGGAGCTGTTCTTT; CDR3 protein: CASSLGWQGSTGELFF
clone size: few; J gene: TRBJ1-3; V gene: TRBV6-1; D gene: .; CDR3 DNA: TGTGCCAGCAGTGCTGTAGGCGAGGGAAACACCATATATTTT; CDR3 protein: CASSAVGEGNTIYF
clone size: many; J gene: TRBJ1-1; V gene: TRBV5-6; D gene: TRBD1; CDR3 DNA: TGTGCCAGCAGTATGGGACAGTTGAACACTGAAGCTTTCTTT; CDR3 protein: CASSMGQLNTEAFF
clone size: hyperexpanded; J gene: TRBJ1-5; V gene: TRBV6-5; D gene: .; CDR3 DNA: TGTGCCAGCAGTTACTCGCTGAGCAATCAGCCCCAGCATTTT; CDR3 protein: CASSYSLSNQPQHF
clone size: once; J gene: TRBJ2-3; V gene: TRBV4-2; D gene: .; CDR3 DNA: TGTGCCAGCAGGGATGCCCAGACAGATACGCAGTATTTT; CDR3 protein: CASRDAQTDTQYF
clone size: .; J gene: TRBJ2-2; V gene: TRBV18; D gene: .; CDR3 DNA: TGTGCCAGCCGAGGGGGTCGACAGGTCGGGGAGCTGTTTTTT; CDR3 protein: CASRGGRQVGELFF
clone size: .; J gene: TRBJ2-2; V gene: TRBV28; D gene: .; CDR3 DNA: TGTGCCAGCAGTTTAAGAGTCAGGGACACCGGGGAGCTGTTTTTT; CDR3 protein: CASSLRVRDTGELFF
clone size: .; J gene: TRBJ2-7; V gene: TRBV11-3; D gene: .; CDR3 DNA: TGTGCCAGCAGCTTCTCCGGGACGGACACTGGCGAGCAGTACTTC; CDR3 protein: CASSFSGTDTGEQYF
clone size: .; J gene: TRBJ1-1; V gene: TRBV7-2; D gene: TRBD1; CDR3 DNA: TGTGCCAGCAGCTGGAGACAGGGGGCCAACACTGAAGCTTTCTTT; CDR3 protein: CASSWRQGANTEAFF
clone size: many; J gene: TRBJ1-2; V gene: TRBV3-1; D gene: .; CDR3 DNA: TGTGCCAGCAGCCAGGCTGGGGGCGTTGGCTATGGCTACACCTTC; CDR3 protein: CASSQAGGVGYGYTF
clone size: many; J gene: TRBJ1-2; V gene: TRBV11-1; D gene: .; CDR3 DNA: TGTGCCAGCAGCCCAGGCACCACGCTGGACAGAGCCTATGGCTACACCTTC; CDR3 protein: CASSPGTTLDRAYGYTF
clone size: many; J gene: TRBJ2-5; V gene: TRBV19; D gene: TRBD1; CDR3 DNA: TGTGCCAGTAGTACCTCCCACGGACAGGGGCCGGGAGAGACCCAGTACTTC; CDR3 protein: CASSTSHGQGPGETQYF
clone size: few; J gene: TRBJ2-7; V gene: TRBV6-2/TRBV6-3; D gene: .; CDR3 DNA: TGTGCCAGCAGTACCCTTCGAACGGCGGGGGCACTCGGGCAGTACTTC; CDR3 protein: CASSTLRTAGALGQYF
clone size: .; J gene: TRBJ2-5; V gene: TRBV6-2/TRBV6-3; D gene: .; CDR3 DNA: TGTGCCAGCAGCCCAATAGGGGAGACCCAGTACTTC; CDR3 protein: CASSPIGETQYF
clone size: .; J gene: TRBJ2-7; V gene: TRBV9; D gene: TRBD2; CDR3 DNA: TGTGCCAGCAGCGTAGGCGGACTAGCGCTCTACGAGCAGTACTTC; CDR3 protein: CASSVGGLALYEQYF